A single sample is the source of the 8 T cell receptor beta chains below, sequenced in a study of cytomegalovirus exposure and HLA in healthy donors. Profiled with immunoSEQ multiplex PCR; TCRdb holds only in-frame clones, not every one. The repertoire holds over 200,000 clones, with nearly 90% as singletons. The source material was PBMCs. The receptors originated from a woman aged 18-29 years in good health and CMV-seronegative.

The rearrangement links TRBV7-6 to TRBJ1-3; D is undetermined. The CDR3 is 16 residues long. Germline V gives CDR1 SGHVS, CDR2 FNYEAQ. V gave up 1 base and J gave up 1 base, with 11 bases separating them. Here the CDR3 reads CASSLGLVRSGNTIYF. Written as DNA, the CDR3 is TGTGCCAGCAGCTTAGGTCTTGTGAGGTCTGGAAACACCATATATTTT.

J is TRBJ1-4 and V is TRBV11-2; D may be TRBD1 (6 bases). The V and J ends lost 5 bases and 7 bases respectively, with 17 bases between them. The length of the CDR3 is 15 residues. Germline values: CDR1 SGHAT, CDR2 FQNNGV. CDR3 in amino acids: CASSEGGSGGEKLFF. As DNA, the CDR3 is TGTGCCAGCAGCGAGGGGGGGAGCGGAGGTGAAAAACTGTTTTTT. The full variable domain, with the rest looked up from reference TRBV11-2 and TRBJ1-4, is EAGVAQSPRYKIIEKRQSVAFWCNPISGHATLYWYQQILGQGPKLLIQFQNNGVVDDSQLPKDRFSAERLKGVDSTLKIQPAKLEDSAVYLCASSEGGSGGEKLFFGSGTQLSVL.

With regard to this clone: Other nucleotide sequences from this sample produce the same CDR3. V is TRBV5-1 and J is TRBJ1-2; 7 bases are a match to TRBD1. The V gene's germline CDR1 is SGHRS and CDR2 YFSETQ. This CDR3 comprises 14 residues. The V and J ends lost 0 bases and 6 bases, in that order; junction bases with no gene match: 5. The CDR3 DNA is TGCGCCAGCAGCTTGGTCCAGGGGGTAGATGGCTACACCTTC. Translating gives CASSLVQGVDGYTF.

The rearrangement uses TRBV5-1 and TRBJ1-2; 9 positions agree with TRBD1. The CDR3 contains 14 residues. From germline, CDR1 is SGHRS and CDR2 YFSETQ. After removal of 4 bases from V and 4 bases from J, the junction contained 5 bases not matched to a gene. In DNA, the CDR3 is TGCGCCAGCAGCATCGAGACAGGGGGCTATGGCTACACCTTC. This sequence encodes CASSIETGGYGYTF.

V is TRBV13 and J is TRBJ2-1; TRBD2 might be the D (6 bases). Per the germline V gene, CDR1 is PRHDT and CDR2 is FYEKMQ (reference sequence). CDR3 length: 17 amino acids. Trimming removed 4 bases at V and 0 bases at J, with 16 bases between. The CDR3 region is CASSSTSTGYSYNEQFF. CDR3 bases: TGTGCCAGCAGCTCGACTAGTACAGGTTACTCCTACAATGAGCAGTTCTTC.

V and J are TRBV7-9 and TRBJ2-2; D remains unclear. Trimming shortened V by 4 bases and J by 1 base, and 13 bases separated the two germline ends. CDR1 SEHNR and CDR2 FQNEAQ come from the germline V gene (reference sequence). The CDR3 consists of 16 residues. The CDR3 spells CASSSRGSLNTGELFF. In nucleotides, the CDR3 is TGTGCCAGCAGCTCCCGAGGTAGCCTGAACACCGGGGAGCTGTTTTTT.

The genes are TRBV7-2 and TRBJ2-2, with D perhaps TRBD1 (6 bases). Germline CDR1 and CDR2: SGHTA and FQGNSA. The V end lost 1 base, the J end lost 2 bases, and 14 bases lay between the germline ends. This CDR3 has 17 residues. CDR3 in amino acids: CASSLVGLGANTGELFF. CDR3 nucleotides: TGTGCCAGCAGCTTAGTAGGACTGGGGGCAAACACCGGGGAGCTGTTTTTT. Drawing the rest from reference TRBV7-2 and TRBJ2-2, the complete variable domain is GAGVSQSPSNKVTEKGKDVELRCDPISGHTALYWYRQSLGQGLEFLIYFQGNSAPDKSGLPSDRFSAERTGGSVSTLTIQRTQQEDSAVYLCASSLVGLGANTGELFFGEGSRLTVL.

This chain uses TRBV30 with TRBJ1-1, with 7 bases fitting TRBD1. The junction had 2 bases not matched to a gene; V was cut back by 1 base and J by 6 bases. Looked up from germline, CDR1 is GTSNPN and CDR2 is SVGIG (reference sequence). The CDR3 totals 12 residues. As DNA, the CDR3 is TGTGCCTGGAGTGACAGGGGTGCTGAAGCTTTCTTT. It encodes CAWSDRGAEAFF.